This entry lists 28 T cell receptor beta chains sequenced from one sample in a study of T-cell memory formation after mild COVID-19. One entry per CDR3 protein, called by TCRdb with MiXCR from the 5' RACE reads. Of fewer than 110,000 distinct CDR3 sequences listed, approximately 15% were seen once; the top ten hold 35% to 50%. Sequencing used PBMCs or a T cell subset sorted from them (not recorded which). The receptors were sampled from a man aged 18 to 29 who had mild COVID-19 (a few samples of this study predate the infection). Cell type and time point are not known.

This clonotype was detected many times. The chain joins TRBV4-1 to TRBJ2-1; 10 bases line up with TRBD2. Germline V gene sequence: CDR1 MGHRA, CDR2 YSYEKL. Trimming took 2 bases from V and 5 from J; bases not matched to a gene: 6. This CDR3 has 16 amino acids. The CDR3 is CASSQSAGGIHNEQFF. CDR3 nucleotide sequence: TGCGCCAGCAGCCAATCAGCGGGGGGGATACACAATGAGCAGTTCTTC.

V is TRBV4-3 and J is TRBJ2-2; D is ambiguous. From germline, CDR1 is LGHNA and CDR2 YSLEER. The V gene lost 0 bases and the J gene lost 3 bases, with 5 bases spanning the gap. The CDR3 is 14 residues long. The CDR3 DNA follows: TGCGCCAGCAGCCAAGAGGCGGACACCGGGGAGCTGTTTTTT. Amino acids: CASSQEADTGELFF.

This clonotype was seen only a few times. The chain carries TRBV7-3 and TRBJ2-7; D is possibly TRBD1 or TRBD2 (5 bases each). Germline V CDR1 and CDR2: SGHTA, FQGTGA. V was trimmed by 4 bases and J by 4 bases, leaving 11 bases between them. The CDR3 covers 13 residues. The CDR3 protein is CASSWDGSYEQYF. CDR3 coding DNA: TGTGCCAGCAGCTGGGACGGATCTTACGAGCAGTACTTC.

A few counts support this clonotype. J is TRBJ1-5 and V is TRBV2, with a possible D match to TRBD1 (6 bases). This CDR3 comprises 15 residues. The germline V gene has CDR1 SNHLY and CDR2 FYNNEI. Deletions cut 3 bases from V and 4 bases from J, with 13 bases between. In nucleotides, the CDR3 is TGTGCCAGCAGTGAGAGCCAGGGGCATAATCAGCCCCAGCATTTT. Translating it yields CASSESQGHNQPQHF.

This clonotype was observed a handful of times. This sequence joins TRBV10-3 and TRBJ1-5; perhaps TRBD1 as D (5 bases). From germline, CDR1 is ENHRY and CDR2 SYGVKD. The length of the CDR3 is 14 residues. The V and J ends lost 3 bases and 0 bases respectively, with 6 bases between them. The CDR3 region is CAISDRVSNQPQHF. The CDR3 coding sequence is TGTGCCATCAGTGACAGGGTTAGCAATCAGCCCCAGCATTTT.

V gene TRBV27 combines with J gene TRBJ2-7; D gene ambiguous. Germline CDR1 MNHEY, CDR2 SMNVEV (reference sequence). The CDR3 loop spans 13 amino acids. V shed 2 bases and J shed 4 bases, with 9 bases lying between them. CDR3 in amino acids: CASSLMKGYEQYF. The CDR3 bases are TGTGCCAGCAGTTTAATGAAAGGGTACGAGCAGTACTTC.

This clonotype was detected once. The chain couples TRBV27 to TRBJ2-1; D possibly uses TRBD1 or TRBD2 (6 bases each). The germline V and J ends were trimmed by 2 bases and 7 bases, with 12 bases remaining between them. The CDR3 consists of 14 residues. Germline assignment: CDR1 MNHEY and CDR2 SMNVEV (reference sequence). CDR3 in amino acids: CASSLEGGQNEQFF. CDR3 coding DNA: TGTGCCAGCAGTTTAGAGGGGGGCCAAAATGAGCAGTTCTTC.

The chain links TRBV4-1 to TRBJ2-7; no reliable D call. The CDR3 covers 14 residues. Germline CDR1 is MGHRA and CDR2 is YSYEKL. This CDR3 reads CVSSQERSSYEQYV. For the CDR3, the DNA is TGCGTCAGCAGCCAAGAACGTAGCTCCTACGAGCAGTACGTC.

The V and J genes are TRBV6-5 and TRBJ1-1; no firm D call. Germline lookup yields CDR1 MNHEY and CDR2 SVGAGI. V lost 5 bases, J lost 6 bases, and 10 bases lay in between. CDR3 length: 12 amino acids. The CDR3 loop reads CASSQRHSEAFF. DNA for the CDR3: TGTGCCAGCAGTCAAAGACACTCTGAAGCTTTCTTT.

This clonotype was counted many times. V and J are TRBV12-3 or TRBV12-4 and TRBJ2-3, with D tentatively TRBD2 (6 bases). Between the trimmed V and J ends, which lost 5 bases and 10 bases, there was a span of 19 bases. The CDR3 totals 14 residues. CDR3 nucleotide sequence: TGTGCCAGCAGTACCAGGGACTGGCCCCTTGCGCAGTATTTT. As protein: CASSTRDWPLAQYF.

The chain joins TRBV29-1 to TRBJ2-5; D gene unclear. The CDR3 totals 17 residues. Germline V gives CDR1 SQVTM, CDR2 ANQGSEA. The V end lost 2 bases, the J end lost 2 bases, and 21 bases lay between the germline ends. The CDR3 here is CSVELVSRRSYQETQYF. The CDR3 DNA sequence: TGCAGCGTTGAACTCGTCAGCAGACGATCGTATCAAGAGACCCAGTACTTC.

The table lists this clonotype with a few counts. CDR3 region: CASSDNWGWDSNQPQHF. CDR3 bases: TGTGCCAGCAGTGACAATTGGGGTTGGGATAGCAATCAGCCCCAGCATTTT. This chain joins TRBV6-1 and TRBJ1-5; D remains unclear. V was cut by 3 bases and J by 0 bases, with 15 bases left in between. CDR3 length equals 17 residues. Germline CDR1 and CDR2: MNHNS and SASEGT.

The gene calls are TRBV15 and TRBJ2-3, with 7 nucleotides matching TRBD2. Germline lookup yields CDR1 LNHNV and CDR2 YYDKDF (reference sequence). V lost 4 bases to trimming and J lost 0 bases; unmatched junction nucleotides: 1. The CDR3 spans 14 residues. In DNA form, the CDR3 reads TGTGCCACCAGCACCGGGGGGAGCACAGATACGCAGTATTTT. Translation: CATSTGGSTDTQYF.

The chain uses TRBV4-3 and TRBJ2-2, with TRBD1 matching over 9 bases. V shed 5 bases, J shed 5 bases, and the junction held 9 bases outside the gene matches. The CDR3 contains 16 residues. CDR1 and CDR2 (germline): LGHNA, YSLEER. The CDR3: CASSGWDRDRTGELFF. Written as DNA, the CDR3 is TGCGCCAGCAGCGGGTGGGACAGGGATCGGACCGGGGAGCTGTTTTTT.

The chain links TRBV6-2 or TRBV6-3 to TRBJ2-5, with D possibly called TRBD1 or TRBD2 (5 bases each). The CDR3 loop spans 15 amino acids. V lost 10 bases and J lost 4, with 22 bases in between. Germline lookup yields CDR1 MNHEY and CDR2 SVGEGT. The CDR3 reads CATKAAPGNLETQYF. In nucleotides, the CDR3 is TGTGCCACCAAAGCGGCTCCAGGGAATTTAGAGACCCAGTACTTC.

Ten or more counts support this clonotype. DNA for the CDR3: TGTGCCAGCAGTCCGGGACAGACCACAATAGGTTTCTTT. This gives the protein CASSPGQTTIGFF. V and J are TRBV6-5 and TRBJ1-1, with 7 bases matching TRBD1. Germline CDR1 MNHEY, CDR2 SVGAGI. J gave up 13 bases and V 5 bases, and 13 bases lay outside the gene matches. CDR3 length equals 13 residues.

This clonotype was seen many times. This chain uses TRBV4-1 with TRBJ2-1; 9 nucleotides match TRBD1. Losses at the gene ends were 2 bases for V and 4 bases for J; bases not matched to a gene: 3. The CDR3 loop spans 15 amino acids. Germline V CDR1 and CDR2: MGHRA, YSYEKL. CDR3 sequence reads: CASSQRTGVYNEQFF. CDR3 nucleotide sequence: TGCGCCAGCAGCCAACGGACAGGGGTTTACAATGAGCAGTTCTTC.

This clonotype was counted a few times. The CDR3 DNA is TGTGCCAGCAGCCGTGGGGGCTCGGGGCCCCAGCATTTT. Translating it yields CASSRGGSGPQHF. The genes are TRBV5-6 and TRBJ1-5, with a possible D match to TRBD1 (6 bases). The germline CDR1 and CDR2 sequences are SGHDT and YYEEEE. Trimming pared 4 bases from V and 9 bases from J, leaving 14 bases between. CDR3 length equals 13 residues.

As DNA, the CDR3 is TGTGCCAGCAGCCCGCCCAGGGTGTTGGGCGATGAGCAGTTCTTC. Protein sequence: CASSPPRVLGDEQFF. The chain joins TRBV7-6 to TRBJ2-1; TRBD1 is a possible D gene (5 bases). Per the germline V gene, CDR1 is SGHVS and CDR2 is FNYEAQ. The CDR3 spans 15 residues. The V end was cut by 5 bases, the J end by 8 bases, with 19 bases between.

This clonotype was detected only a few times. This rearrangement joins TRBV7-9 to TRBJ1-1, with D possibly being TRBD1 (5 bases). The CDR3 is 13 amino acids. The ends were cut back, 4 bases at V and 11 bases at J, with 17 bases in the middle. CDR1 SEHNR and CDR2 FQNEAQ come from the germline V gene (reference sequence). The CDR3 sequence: CASSSRDSEVAFF. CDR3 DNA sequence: TGTGCCAGCAGCTCCCGGGACTCGGAGGTGGCTTTCTTT.

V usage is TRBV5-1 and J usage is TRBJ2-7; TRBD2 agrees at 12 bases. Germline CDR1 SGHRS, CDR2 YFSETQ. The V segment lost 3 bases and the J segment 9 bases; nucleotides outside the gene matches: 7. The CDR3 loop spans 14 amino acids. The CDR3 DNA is TGCGCCAGCAGCTACCTAGCGGGGGGGCGGAGGCAGTACTTC. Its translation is CASSYLAGGRRQYF.

In DNA form, the CDR3 reads TGTGCCAGCAGCTCTGGGCAGACGAACACTGAAGCTTTCTTT. Amino acid sequence: CASSSGQTNTEAFF. The V and J genes are TRBV7-8 and TRBJ1-1; unclear D gene. Looked up from germline, CDR1 is SGHVS and CDR2 is FQNEAQ. This CDR3 is built from 14 residues. The ends were cut back, 4 bases at V and 1 base at J, with 10 bases in the middle.

The CDR3 region has the DNA TGTGCCAGCAGCCTGATAGCGGACACCGGGGAGCTGTTTTTT. This encodes CASSLIADTGELFF. This sequence joins TRBV12-3 or TRBV12-4 and TRBJ2-2; possibly TRBD2 for D (6 bases). Trimming took 6 bases from V and 3 from J, leaving 11 bases between them. This CDR3 comprises 14 residues.

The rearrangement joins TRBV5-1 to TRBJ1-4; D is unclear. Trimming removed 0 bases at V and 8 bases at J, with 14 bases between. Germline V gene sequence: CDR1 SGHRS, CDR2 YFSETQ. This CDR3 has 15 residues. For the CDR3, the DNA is TGCGCCAGCAGCTTGGAGGGCCACTTCGCCGAAAAACTGTTTTTT. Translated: CASSLEGHFAEKLFF.

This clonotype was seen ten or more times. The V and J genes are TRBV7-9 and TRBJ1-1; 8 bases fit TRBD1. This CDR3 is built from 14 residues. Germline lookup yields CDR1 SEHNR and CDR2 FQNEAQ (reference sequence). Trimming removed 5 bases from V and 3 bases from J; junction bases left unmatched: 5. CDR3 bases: TGTGCCAGCAGCCGCCAGGGGGCTTACACTGAAGCTTTCTTT. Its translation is CASSRQGAYTEAFF.

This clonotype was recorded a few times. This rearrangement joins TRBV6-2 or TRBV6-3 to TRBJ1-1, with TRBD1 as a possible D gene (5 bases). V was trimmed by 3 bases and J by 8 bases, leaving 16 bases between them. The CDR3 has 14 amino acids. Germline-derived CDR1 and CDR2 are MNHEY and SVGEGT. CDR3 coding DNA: TGTGCCAGCAGTTATAGGGGTGGAGAGACCGAAGCTTTCTTT. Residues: CASSYRGGETEAFF.

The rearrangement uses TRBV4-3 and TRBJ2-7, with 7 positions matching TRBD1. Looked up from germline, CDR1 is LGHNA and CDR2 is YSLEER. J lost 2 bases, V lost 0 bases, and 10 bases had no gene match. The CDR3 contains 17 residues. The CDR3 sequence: CASSQELGTVRPYEQYV. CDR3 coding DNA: TGCGCCAGCAGCCAAGAACTCGGGACAGTTCGTCCCTACGAGCAGTACGTC.

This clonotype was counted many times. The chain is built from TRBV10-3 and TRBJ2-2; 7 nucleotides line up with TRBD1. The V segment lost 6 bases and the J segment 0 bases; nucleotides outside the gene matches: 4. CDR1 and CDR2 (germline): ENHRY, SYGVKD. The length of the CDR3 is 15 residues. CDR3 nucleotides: TGTGCCATCAGCCTGACAGGGCCGAACACCGGGGAGCTGTTTTTT. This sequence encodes CAISLTGPNTGELFF.